A single TCR beta chain is shown here with its context. Its antigen target is currently unknown. Base qualities were left out, and no much larger clone turns up one base away. The time point label here, explained by the study, means: baseline before oral tofacitinib. From alopecia areata patients, peripheral blood was collected along with lesional scalp punch biopsies. After PBMCs were isolated by density centrifugation and stained for CD3, CD4 and CD8, a FACSAria was used to sort CD4+ and CD8+ T cells. The sample originates from a study of CD8+ T cells in alopecia areata (dated by TCRdb to 2017 to 2018). Background on the whole study: The treated patients took part in an open-label pilot trial in which moderate-to-severe alopecia areata was treated with oral tofacitinib at 5 to 10 mg twice daily. Patients stayed on tofacitinib for 6 to 18 months and then had 6 months of follow-up off drug so that delayed response and recurrence could be assessed. High-throughput TCRbeta sequencing was used to examine T cell clonal expansion in alopecia areata in both the C3H/HeJ mouse model and human patients. On the human side, TCRbeta sequencing was run on scalp tissue and on sorted CD4+ and CD8+ peripheral blood T cells from healthy controls and from alopecia areata patients with either patchy or totalis/universalis disease. Biopsies were taken from tofacitinib-treated patients at baseline and again at 4 and 24 weeks into treatment, and several of those patients also had a later scalp biopsy. Clonality in the scalp was compared among normal scalp (n=4), patchy alopecia areata scalp (n=8), and alopecia totalis/universalis scalp (n=8). RNA was extracted with the PAXgene miRNA kit for fixed scalp, the miRNeasy kit for PBMCs, and the RNeasy kit for mouse skin. immunoSEQ multiplex PCR using 35 Vbeta forward primers and 13 Jbeta reverse primers was used to amplify TCRbeta CDR3 regions. Points the paper makes about the study in general: Compared with normal scalp, lesional scalp, particularly in alopecia totalis/universalis, had higher clonality and more expanded CD8+ clones, which suggests antigenic drive. TCR sequences shared between patients were less clear than in mice, possibly partly because of HLA diversity in the patient population. Unlike mouse skin, where gammadelta T cells dominate, normal human skin contains resident alphabeta T cells that get sequenced too, which complicates analysis of the scalp TCR repertoire.

Library preparation employed the immunoSEQ multiplex PCR assay. To provide template for TCR sequencing, every sample had RNA extracted and reverse transcribed into cDNA. First-strand cDNA was synthesized with SuperScript III using a 2:1 mix of oligo-dT and random hexamers. Amplification bias was assessed with a synthetic immune receptor repertoire, and residual bias was removed computationally. The published analysis was carried out like this. After raw reads were preprocessed to remove errors, the CDR3 was defined following IMGT conventions as running from the conserved cysteine to phenylalanine. To get clonality, Shannon entropy was normalized by log2 of the number of productive unique TCRs and the result was subtracted from 1. CD4 or CD8 identity of scalp clones was inferred by cross-referencing scalp TCRbeta sequences with sorted blood CD4 and CD8 repertoires. The clones in this table, taken by TCRdb from immuneACCESS, are in-frame only. Not every clone is retained; where verified, under half of the shortfall comes from an unresolved V gene, and the cause of the rest is unknown. V, J and clone size were drawn from that table, and D and trimming were deduced from the DNA. The sample profile shows hundreds of thousands of clones; around 67% of them were found once. The ten largest clones take up around 1.2% of the sample.

CDR1 and CDR2 were assigned from the germline V gene as SQVTM and ANQGSEA. Deletion took 7 bases off V and 3 bases off J, with a span of 13 bases between the germline ends. The CDR3 holds 13 amino acids from the cysteine to the phenylalanine. Only the CDR3 DNA is retained, 39 bases long and in frame from the first base. This receptor was obtained from a human donor with alopecia areata. The chain couples TRBV29-1 to TRBJ1-5; no D segment can be confidently identified. Sequencing used CD4+ T cells sorted from blood, obtained at week 0. DNA sequence: TGCAGCGCTGGAGGCACGTTCAATCAGCCCCAGCATTTT. Its protein reads: CSAGGTFNQPQHF. Full variable domain (CDR3 extended with the reference TRBV29-1 and TRBJ1-5 proteins): SAVISQKPSRDICQRGTSLTIQCQVDSQVTMMFWYRQQPGQSLTLIATANQGSEATYESGFVIDKFPISRPNLTFSTLTVSNMSPEDSSIYLCSAGGTFNQPQHFGDGTRLSIL.